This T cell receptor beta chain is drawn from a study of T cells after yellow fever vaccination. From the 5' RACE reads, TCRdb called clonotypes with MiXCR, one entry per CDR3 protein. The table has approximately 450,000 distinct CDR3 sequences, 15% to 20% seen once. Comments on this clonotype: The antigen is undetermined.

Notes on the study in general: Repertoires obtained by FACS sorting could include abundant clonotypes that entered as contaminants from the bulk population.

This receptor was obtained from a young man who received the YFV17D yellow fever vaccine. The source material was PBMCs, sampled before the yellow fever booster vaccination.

The CDR3 DNA reads TGTGCCAGCAGCGTAGACGAGGGGAACACAGATACGCAGTATTTT. Translating gives CASSVDEGNTDTQYF. V and J are TRBV9 and TRBJ2-3; either TRBD1 or TRBD2 may supply D (5 bases each). Germline CDR1 SGDLS, CDR2 YYNGEE. The V gene lost 0 bases and the J gene lost 2 bases, with 10 bases spanning the gap. This CDR3 has 15 amino acids.